These 3 T cell receptor beta chains were all obtained from the same sample, sequenced in a study of blood T cell repertoires in COVID-19. The table came from immunoSEQ multiplex PCR; TCRdb's copy has only in-frame clones and leaves some out. The sample contains about 270,000 clones, roughly 90% of which appear only once. The material sequenced was peripheral blood. The receptors were gathered from a man aged 50-60 years with acute or convalescent COVID-19.

V gene TRBV27 combines with J gene TRBJ1-2; TRBD1 might be the D (6 bases). Germline lookup yields CDR1 MNHEY and CDR2 SMNVEV (reference sequence). Trimming shortened V by 0 bases and J by 4 bases, and 12 bases separated the two germline ends. This CDR3 spans 15 amino acids. The chain's CDR3 is CASSLSGTGSYGYTF. As DNA, the CDR3 is TGTGCCAGCAGTTTATCGGGTACAGGGTCCTATGGCTACACCTTC.

This clone was seen once. V is TRBV30 and J is TRBJ1-5; maybe TRBD1 (5 bases). Trimming left V 3 bases short and J 4 bases short, with 16 bases between. Germline CDR1 and CDR2: GTSNPN and SVGIG (reference sequence). This CDR3 is 15 amino acids long. CDR3 in amino acids: CAWSAGGVLNQPQHF. As DNA, the CDR3 is TGTGCCTGGAGCGCGGGGGGGGTTTTGAATCAGCCCCAGCATTTT.

The rearrangement joins TRBV10-3 to TRBJ1-2; TRBD1 matches 10 bases. The V and J ends lost 8 bases and 6 bases, in that order; junction bases with no gene match: 3. The CDR3 length is 12 residues. Germline lookup yields CDR1 ENHRY and CDR2 SYGVKD. The DNA for the CDR3 is TGTGCCATCGGGGACAGGGGAAATGGCTACACCTTC. It is translated as CAIGDRGNGYTF.